Listed below are T cell receptor beta chains from one sample, sequenced in a study of preoperative IRX-2 immunotherapy in early breast cancer. Only in-frame clones appear in the TCRdb table, and some are missing; sequencing was by immunoSEQ multiplex PCR. The data hold roughly 29,000 clones, with 90% observed a single time. Sampling took place from a patient treated with IRX-2 immunotherapy. Every receptor here comes from a human donor with breast cancer. Both conserved end residues are part of each CDR3. D genes are given only for firm matches. The size entry is marked missing in some rows and otherwise reads once, few, many or a size class.

j_call v_call d_call clone_size cdr3_nt cdr3_aa
TRBJ2-1 TRBV4-1 TRBD2 . TGCGCCAGCACCCCCGCTAGCGGGGGGTACAATGAGCAGTTCTTC CASTPASGGYNEQFF
TRBJ2-2 TRBV7-8 . . TGTGCCAGCAGCTTAACCGGGGTCACCGGGGAGCTGTTTTTT CASSLTGVTGELFF
TRBJ1-1 TRBV18 TRBD1 . TGTGCCAGCTCACCCGGGACAGGGGGGGAAGCTTTCTTT CASSPGTGGEAFF
TRBJ1-2 TRBV7-9 . . TGTGCCAGCAGCCCCCACGGGGAGGGCTACACCTTC CASSPHGEGYTF
TRBJ2-1 TRBV5-1 . . TGCGCCAGCAGCTCCCCCCTTAATTGGGAGCAGTTCTTC CASSSPLNWEQFF
TRBJ1-1 TRBV5-4 TRBD1 . TGTGCCAGCGGGTCGGGACAGGGGAACACTGAAGCTTTCTTT CASGSGQGNTEAFF
TRBJ2-1 TRBV28 . . TGTGCCAGCAGTTTAACCCCGGACAGATACAATGAGCAGTTCTTC CASSLTPDRYNEQFF
TRBJ2-7 TRBV21-1 . . TGTGCCAGCAACCTTTACCGGGGATCCTACGAGCAGTACTTC CASNLYRGSYEQYF
TRBJ2-7 TRBV5-1 TRBD1 . TGCGCCAGCAGCGGGCGGGACAGGGGAGGCTACGAGCAGTACTTC CASSGRDRGGYEQYF
TRBJ1-6 TRBV6-6 TRBD1 few TGTGCCAGCAAGGGGGCGAACAATTCACCCCTCCACTTT CASKGANNSPLHF
TRBJ2-1 TRBV6-6 TRBD1 . TGTGCCAGCAGTCGGGACAGTTACAATGAGCAGTTCTTC CASSRDSYNEQFF
TRBJ1-1 TRBV5-4 . . TGTGCCAGCAGCTTGGGGGCGGGGTTCGCCACTGAAGCTTTCTTT CASSLGAGFATEAFF
TRBJ2-1 TRBV9 . . TGTGCCAGCAGCGTAGAACTCCGAGCGGGCTCCTACAATGAGCAGTTCTTC CASSVELRAGSYNEQFF
TRBJ2-5 TRBV4-2 . . TGTGCCAGCAGCCAAGCGGGCAGGCAGGGGGAGACCCAGTACTTC CASSQAGRQGETQYF
TRBJ2-1 TRBV10-3 . . TGTGCCATCAGTGATCGACAGTCTATGGTTGAGCAGTTCTTC CAISDRQSMVEQFF
TRBJ2-7 TRBV5-4 . . TGTGCCAGCAGCTTGACAGGGTCCTACGAGCAGTACTTC CASSLTGSYEQYF